Listed below are T cell receptor beta chains from one sample, sequenced in a study of blood T cell repertoires in COVID-19. Clones were read by immunoSEQ multiplex PCR, and TCRdb kept only the in-frame ones, dropping some. This table has about 190,000 clones, approximately 82% appearing once. What was sequenced was PBMCs or T cells enriched from blood (not recorded which). These receptors came from a woman in her forties or fifties who had recovered from COVID-19. CDR3s leave out the opening cysteine and the closing phenylalanine or tryptophan. Each record gives: V gene, clone size, CDR3 protein. For some rows the clone size is stated as once, few or many, or as a class when expanded; others skip it.

TRBV28	.	ASSSIDRAGYEQY
TRBV7-9	.	ASSLVAGAVETQY
TRBV11-2	.	ASSLEFGGRTGLH
TRBV2	.	ASSEVRGRVSYEQY
TRBV4-1	.	ASSQVSGGDGYT
TRBV7-2	.	ASSLALINEQF
TRBV4-2	.	ASSQDRLASGEQY
TRBV5-4	once	ASSPIGQPYEQY
TRBV5-1	.	ASSLAGTGKANEKLF
TRBV28	.	ASSLQGAGQPQH
TRBV2	few	ASIGTGGQPQH
TRBV15	.	ATSVRQKETQY
TRBV27	.	ASRGDRGSPQH
TRBV5-6	.	ASSPTPTGELF
TRBV5-1	.	ASSLGDRDTDTQY
TRBV5-5	.	ASSLGSGISGNTIY
TRBV19	.	ASSNRGETQY
TRBV6-4	.	ASSDQGARTDTQY
TRBV20-1	few	SASPGQPVTYNSPLH
TRBV10-3	.	AISAGGPNTGELF
TRBV6-2/TRBV6-3	.	ASSGASGMLGYEQY
TRBV10-3	.	AISEPTGRDTEAF
TRBV19	many	ASSIDGLATYNEQF
TRBV29-1	.	SVEDMNTEAF
TRBV2	.	ASGGTSGAYEQY
TRBV6-6	.	ASSPGTDTQY
TRBV5-4	.	ASSRPGTSVYNEQF
TRBV7-9	.	ASSPPIGQETQY
TRBV7-3	.	ASSFGQPNYGYT
TRBV11-3	.	ASSSQPGLAGAGEQF
TRBV6-5	.	ASSYSRGPDEKLF
TRBV7-7	.	ASSPLAQSTDTQY
TRBV11-2	.	ASRLPGQNYGYT
TRBV28	few	ASSQPEGQVNTEAF
TRBV5-4	few	ASSPTGSGYGYT
TRBV7-9	.	ASSLEQGGSSGANVLT
TRBV7-3	.	ASSQNAGMNTGELF
TRBV12-3/TRBV12-4	.	ASTGAGYEQY
TRBV18	.	ASSPVQLGGTGYT
TRBV4-1	once	ASSQYTPDSLTSGILKEQY
TRBV7-3	.	ASSPTSSSGIGS
TRBV27	.	ASSVDSFGMYEQY
TRBV19	.	ASSIQGGNQPQH
TRBV11-2	.	ASTGVKAGGTYNEQF
TRBV5-1	once	ASSFRDRTISNEKLF
TRBV29-1	.	SVGQDSNQPQH
TRBV19	.	ASSIDSYGYT
TRBV30	.	AWSVLRTSGSSYNEQF